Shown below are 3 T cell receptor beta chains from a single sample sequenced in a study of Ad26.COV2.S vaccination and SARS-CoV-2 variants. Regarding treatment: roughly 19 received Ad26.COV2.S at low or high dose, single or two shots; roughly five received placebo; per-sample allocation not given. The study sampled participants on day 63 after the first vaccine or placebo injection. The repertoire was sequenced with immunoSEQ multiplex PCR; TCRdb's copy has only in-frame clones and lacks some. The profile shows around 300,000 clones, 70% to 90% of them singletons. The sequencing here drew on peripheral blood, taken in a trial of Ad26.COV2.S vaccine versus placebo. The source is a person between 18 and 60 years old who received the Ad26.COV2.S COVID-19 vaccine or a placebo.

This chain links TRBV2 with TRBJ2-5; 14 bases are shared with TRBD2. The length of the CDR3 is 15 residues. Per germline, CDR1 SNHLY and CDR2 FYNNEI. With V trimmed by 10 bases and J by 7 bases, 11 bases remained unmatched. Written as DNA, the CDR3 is TGTGCCACCAAAGGGACTAGCGGGAGAGGGGGGACCCAGTACTTC. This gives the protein CATKGTSGRGGTQYF.

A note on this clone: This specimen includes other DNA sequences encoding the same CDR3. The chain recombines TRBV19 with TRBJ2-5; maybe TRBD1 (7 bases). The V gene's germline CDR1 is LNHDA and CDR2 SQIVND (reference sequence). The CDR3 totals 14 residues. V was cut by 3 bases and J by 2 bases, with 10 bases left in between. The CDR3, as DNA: TGTGCCAGTAGTATCGCAGGGGGGCAAGAGACCCAGTACTTC. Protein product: CASSIAGGQETQYF.

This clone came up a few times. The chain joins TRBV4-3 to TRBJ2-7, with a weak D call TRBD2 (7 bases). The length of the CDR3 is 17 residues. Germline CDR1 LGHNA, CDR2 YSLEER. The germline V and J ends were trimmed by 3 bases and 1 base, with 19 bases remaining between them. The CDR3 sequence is CASSQQGPWGGSYEQYF. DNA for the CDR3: TGCGCCAGCAGCCAGCAGGGGCCATGGGGAGGGTCCTACGAGCAGTACTTC.